Presented here are 32 T cell receptor beta chains from one specimen sequenced in a study of T cells of healthy individuals. Each CDR3 protein is one row after TCRdb ran MiXCR on the 5' RACE reads. The profile shows about 53,000 distinct CDR3 sequences, under 15% of them singletons. The receptors were sampled from a human donor in good health.

The chain joins TRBV5-1 to TRBJ2-7; 10 bases align to TRBD1. The V and J ends lost 0 bases and 3 bases, in that order; junction bases with no gene match: 0. The CDR3 runs to 14 residues. CDR1 and CDR2 (germline): SGHRS, YFSETQ. The CDR3, as DNA: TGCGCCAGCAGCTTGGGGACAGGGGGCTACGAGCAGTACTTC. Translated, it gives CASSLGTGGYEQYF.

This clonotype is medium-sized. The chain carries TRBV10-3 and TRBJ2-7, with unresolved D. V lost 8 bases, J lost 2 bases, and 10 bases lay in between. The CDR3 has 12 amino acids. The germline CDR1 and CDR2 sequences are ENHRY and SYGVKD. CDR3 bases: TGTGCCATCCAGGACGCTACCTACGAGCAGTACTTC. It is translated as CAIQDATYEQYF.

By its share, this clonotype is medium-sized. This sequence joins TRBV9 and TRBJ2-1, with TRBD2 as a possible D gene (6 bases). The ends were cut back, 4 bases at V and 0 bases at J, with 11 bases in the middle. Germline CDR1 SGDLS, CDR2 YYNGEE. CDR3 length: 15 amino acids. The CDR3 nucleotides are TGTGCCAGCAGCCCTGCGGGGCCCTCCTACAATGAGCAGTTCTTC. Translating gives CASSPAGPSYNEQFF.

The sample holds many counts of this clonotype. This sequence joins TRBV5-1 and TRBJ1-4; TRBD1 might be the D (5 bases). CDR1 and CDR2 from the germline V gene are SGHRS and YFSETQ. The CDR3 is 13 amino acids. V lost 4 bases and J 6 bases, leaving 10 bases between the germline ends. The chain's CDR3 is CASSRDVYEKLFF. The CDR3 DNA reads TGCGCCAGCAGCCGGGACGTATATGAAAAACTGTTTTTT.

The J gene is TRBJ2-1, the V gene TRBV15; 8 bases agree with TRBD1. V was clipped by 2 bases and J by 3 bases; unmatched bases: 6. Germline CDR1 LNHNV, CDR2 YYDKDF (reference sequence). The CDR3 is made up of 16 amino acids. DNA of the CDR3: TGTGCCACCAGCAGACTAGGACAGGGACTCTACAATGAGCAGTTCTTC. Its translation: CATSRLGQGLYNEQFF. The whole variable domain, filled in from reference TRBV15 and TRBJ2-1, reads DAMVIQNPRYQVTQFGKPVTLSCSQTLNHNVMYWYQQKSSQAPKLLFHYYDKDFNNEADTPDNFQSRRPNTSFCFLDIRSPGLGDTAMYLCATSRLGQGLYNEQFFGPGTRLTVL.

This rearrangement joins TRBV5-1 to TRBJ2-5; 7 nucleotides match TRBD1. Germline loops: CDR1 SGHRS, CDR2 YFSETQ. V lost 4 bases and J lost 3; bases outside the gene matches: 12. The CDR3 contains 16 residues. The CDR3 spells CASSPGTVQPKETQYF. The CDR3 DNA sequence: TGCGCCAGCAGCCCCGGGACAGTGCAACCTAAAGAGACCCAGTACTTC.

This clonotype has a handful of counts. The V gene is TRBV9, the J gene TRBJ1-5; D is ambiguous. Germline CDR1 and CDR2: SGDLS and YYNGEE. V shed 4 bases and J shed 3 bases, with 11 bases lying between them. CDR3 length: 14 amino acids. CDR3 coding DNA: TGTGCCAGCAGCCCGGACGGGATCAATCAGCCCCAGCATTTT. Translating it yields CASSPDGINQPQHF.

The rearrangement uses TRBV24-1 and TRBJ2-5; 7 bases agree with TRBD1. The junction had 7 bases not matched to a gene; V was cut back by 3 bases and J by 4 bases. This CDR3 is built from 15 residues. The germline CDR1 and CDR2 sequences are KGHDR and SFDVKD. The DNA for the CDR3 is TGTGCCACCAGTGATCCGAGAGGGGGCCGAGAGACCCAGTACTTC. Amino acid sequence: CATSDPRGGRETQYF.

The sample holds a few counts of this clonotype. The V call is TRBV20-1, the J call TRBJ1-2, with 7 bases that match TRBD1. Germline V gives CDR1 DFQATT, CDR2 SNEGSKA (reference sequence). V was pared by 2 bases and J by 7 bases, with 13 bases of the junction left unmatched. The CDR3 totals 15 residues. The CDR3 DNA reads TGCAGTGCTAGATCTCCGGAACAGGGGCAGAGTGGCTACACCTTC. Its translation is CSARSPEQGQSGYTF.

This clonotype showed up many times. This chain connects TRBV7-2 to TRBJ2-7; 7 bases map to TRBD2. The CDR3 is 12 amino acids. Losses at the gene ends were 4 bases for V and 7 bases for J; bases not matched to a gene: 4. Germline loops: CDR1 SGHTA, CDR2 FQGNSA. For the CDR3, the DNA is TGTGCCAGCAGCTCCGGGACTACTGAGCAGTACTTC. It translates to CASSSGTTEQYF.

CDR3 bases: TGTGCCAGCAGGCCTAGCGGGAGGTATGGCTACACCTTC. Protein product: CASRPSGRYGYTF. The V gene is TRBV7-2, the J gene TRBJ1-2; D unclear. The CDR3 is 13 residues long. V dropped 6 bases and J dropped 5 bases, with 13 bases sitting between them. Germline CDR1 reads SGHTA; CDR2 reads FQGNSA.

The chain joins TRBV29-1 to TRBJ1-1; D perhaps matches TRBD1 (6 bases). From germline, CDR1 is SQVTM and CDR2 ANQGSEA. The CDR3 spans 14 residues. V shed 6 bases and J shed 4 bases, with 18 bases lying between them. CDR3 in amino acids: CSVISRGGSTEAFF. Written as DNA, the CDR3 is TGCAGCGTCATTTCGAGAGGGGGGAGCACTGAAGCTTTCTTT.

This clonotype was detected a few times. The chain recombines TRBV7-2 with TRBJ1-1; D is ambiguous. Germline CDR1 is SGHTA and CDR2 is FQGNSA. Trimming took off 0 bases at V and 3 bases at J, with 8 bases between the two ends. The CDR3 has 14 residues. The DNA of the CDR3 is TGTGCCAGCAGCTTAGCGCCGAGGGACACTGAAGCTTTCTTT. It is translated as CASSLAPRDTEAFF. The entire variable domain, with the rest obtained from reference TRBV7-2 and TRBJ1-1, is as follows: GAGVSQSPSNKVTEKGKDVELRCDPISGHTALYWYRQSLGQGLEFLIYFQGNSAPDKSGLPSDRFSAERTGGSVSTLTIQRTQQEDSAVYLCASSLAPRDTEAFFGQGTRLTVV.

V usage is TRBV29-1 and J usage is TRBJ2-7; TRBD1 agrees at 9 bases. The CDR3 has 13 amino acids. The trim removed 6 bases at V and 0 bases at J, leaving 3 bases unmatched. The germline V gene has CDR1 SQVTM and CDR2 ANQGSEA. The CDR3 reads CSVMTGGSYEQYF. The CDR3 DNA reads TGCAGCGTCATGACAGGGGGCTCCTACGAGCAGTACTTC.

Many counts were recorded for this clonotype. The chain recombines TRBV20-1 with TRBJ2-5; D is unresolved. CDR3 length: 14 residues. Germline V CDR1 and CDR2: DFQATT, SNEGSKA (reference sequence). The V gene lost 3 bases and the J gene lost 2 bases, with 13 bases spanning the gap. The CDR3 region is CSARTGSAQETQYF. CDR3 coding DNA: TGCAGTGCTAGGACCGGCTCCGCACAAGAGACCCAGTACTTC.

This clonotype was found many times. The J gene is TRBJ2-7, the V gene TRBV6-6; D gene ambiguous. The germline CDR1 and CDR2 sequences are MNHNY and SVGAGI (reference sequence). This CDR3 has 14 amino acids. Trimming left V 0 bases short and J 5 bases short, with 11 bases between. Written as DNA, the CDR3 is TGTGCCAGCAGTTACTCGAGCCGGAGAGACGAGCAGTACTTC. Its translation: CASSYSSRRDEQYF.

This clonotype has ten or more counts. The chain is built from TRBV30 and TRBJ1-1; 8 bases agree with TRBD1. CDR1 and CDR2 (germline): GTSNPN, SVGIG (reference sequence). The trim removed 1 base at V and 4 bases at J, leaving 11 bases unmatched. CDR3 length equals 16 residues. In DNA form, the CDR3 reads TGTGCCTGGAGTGCACCAGGGGGCTTGGGGGCCACTGAAGCTTTCTTT. Its protein product is CAWSAPGGLGATEAFF.

V usage is TRBV12-3 or TRBV12-4 and J usage is TRBJ2-2; 9 bases are shared with TRBD1. CDR3 length: 15 residues. J lost 6 bases, V lost 3 bases, and 5 bases had no gene match. The CDR3 region has the DNA TGTGCCAGCAGTTTGGGGACAGGGTCCGCCGGGGAGCTGTTTTTT. This sequence encodes CASSLGTGSAGELFF.

With regard to this clonotype: A read error is possible here, since a much larger clone lies one base away. The V gene is TRBV23-1, the J gene TRBJ2-2; either TRBD1 or TRBD2 may fit D (7 bases each). TRBV23-1 is filed as an ORF, its function uncertain. The CDR3 totals 16 residues. Trimming pared 10 bases from V and 6 bases from J, leaving 24 bases between. CDR3 sequence reads: CAIPSPRQGGPGELFF. For the CDR3, the DNA is TGCGCCATACCCTCCCCCCGACAGGGAGGGCCCGGGGAGCTGTTTTTT.

This chain joins TRBV7-7 and TRBJ2-3; no definite D call. The V gene lost 5 bases and the J gene lost 0 bases, with 15 bases spanning the gap. CDR3 size: 16 residues. The germline CDR1 and CDR2 sequences are SSHAT and FNYEAQ (reference sequence). The CDR3 nucleotides read TGTGCCAGCAGCCCGGGCAGGCTCGTTAGCACAGATACGCAGTATTTT. This sequence encodes CASSPGRLVSTDTQYF.

The V and J genes are TRBV24-1 and TRBJ1-5; unclear D gene. V dropped 4 bases and J dropped 1 base, with 7 bases sitting between them. CDR1 and CDR2 (germline): KGHDR, SFDVKD. CDR3 size: 14 residues. This CDR3 reads CATSDAGSNQPQHF. The CDR3 nucleotides are TGTGCCACCAGTGACGCGGGGAGCAATCAGCCCCAGCATTTT.

This clonotype was picked up a small number of times. The chain joins TRBV29-1 to TRBJ1-3; 8 nucleotides agree with TRBD1. This CDR3 contains 14 residues. From germline, CDR1 is SQVTM and CDR2 ANQGSEA. The trim removed 2 bases at V and 3 bases at J, leaving 3 bases unmatched. The CDR3 spells CSVEQGARGNTIYF. DNA of the CDR3: TGCAGCGTTGAACAGGGGGCTCGTGGAAACACCATATATTTT.

In its sample, this clonotype is medium-sized. This sequence joins TRBV20-1 and TRBJ1-2; 8 bases agree with TRBD1. CDR1 and CDR2 from the germline V gene are DFQATT and SNEGSKA (reference sequence). V gave up 5 bases and J gave up 3 bases; unmatched junction bases: 8. The CDR3 sequence is 14 residues long. The DNA of the CDR3 is TGCAGTGCTCCACTACTGACAGGGGACTATGGCTACACCTTC. This encodes CSAPLLTGDYGYTF.

Worth noting for this clonotype: This may stem from a read error, because a much larger clone lies one nucleotide away. This chain uses TRBV30 with TRBJ2-2; D might be TRBD1 or TRBD2, each matching 5 bases. Germline V gene sequence: CDR1 GTSNPN, CDR2 SVGIG (reference sequence). Trimming pared 4 bases from V and 3 bases from J, leaving 15 bases between. The CDR3 totals 15 residues. The CDR3 here is CAWKSGALYTGELFF. In DNA form, the CDR3 reads TGTGCCTGGAAATCCGGGGCACTATACACCGGGGAGCTGTTTTTT. The entire variable domain, with the rest obtained from reference TRBV30 and TRBJ2-2, is as follows: SQTIHQWPATLVQPVGSPLSLECTVEGTSNPNLYWYRQAAGRGLQLLFYSVGIGQISSEVPQNLSASRPQDRQFILSSKKLLLSDSGFYLCAWKSGALYTGELFFGEGSRLTVL.

This clonotype has a handful of counts. The genes are TRBV6-2 or TRBV6-3 and TRBJ2-2, with TRBD2 as a possible D gene (6 bases). The V and J ends lost 0 bases and 0 bases respectively, with 26 bases between them. The CDR3 runs to 22 residues. Germline values: CDR1 MNHEY, CDR2 SVGEGT. CDR3 protein: CASSYSNYGMASVYTNTGELFF. CDR3 coding DNA: TGTGCCAGCAGTTACTCGAATTATGGAATGGCTAGCGTATACACGAACACCGGGGAGCTGTTTTTT.

This clonotype appeared many times. The rearrangement joins TRBV15 to TRBJ2-3; 9 nucleotides match TRBD2. Germline V gene lookup returns CDR1 LNHNV and CDR2 YYDKDF (reference sequence). V dropped 1 base and J dropped 0; count of bases not matched to a gene: 2. The CDR3 is 16 amino acids. DNA of the CDR3: TGTGCCACCAGCAGAGGTGGACTAGCGAGCACAGATACGCAGTATTTT. This encodes CATSRGGLASTDTQYF. Full variable domain (remainder filled in from reference TRBV15 and TRBJ2-3): DAMVIQNPRYQVTQFGKPVTLSCSQTLNHNVMYWYQQKSSQAPKLLFHYYDKDFNNEADTPDNFQSRRPNTSFCFLDIRSPGLGDTAMYLCATSRGGLASTDTQYFGPGTRLTVL.

This rearrangement joins TRBV6-5 to TRBJ2-7; either TRBD1 or TRBD2 may fit D (5 bases each). This CDR3 contains 15 residues. V dropped 2 bases and J dropped 6 bases, with 17 bases sitting between them. CDR1 and CDR2 (germline): MNHEY, SVGAGI. The CDR3 nucleotides read TGTGCCAGCAGTTACCTTATGGGACCTGGGGTCGAGCAGTACTTC. Amino acids: CASSYLMGPGVEQYF.

This clonotype occurred many times. The chain carries TRBV18 and TRBJ2-2; D possibly corresponds to TRBD2 (5 bases). The V end was cut by 6 bases, the J end by 4 bases, with 18 bases between. Germline CDR1 is KGHSH and CDR2 is LQKENI. The length of the CDR3 is 16 residues. The CDR3 here is CASSQGLASGTGELFF. The DNA of the CDR3 is TGTGCCAGCTCCCAAGGTCTAGCATCAGGCACCGGGGAGCTGTTTTTT.

This clonotype was counted a few times. The rearrangement links TRBV29-1 to TRBJ2-3, with 10 bases identical to TRBD1. The CDR3 is made up of 17 amino acids. Per germline, CDR1 SQVTM and CDR2 ANQGSEA. V shed 4 bases and J 1 base; nucleotides not matched to a gene: 11. In nucleotides, the CDR3 is TGCAGCGTTGTGAGGGGACAGGGGCCCCCCGGCACAGATACGCAGTATTTT. Protein: CSVVRGQGPPGTDTQYF.

The chain joins TRBV7-2 to TRBJ2-5, with 11 bases matching TRBD1. V shed 3 bases and J 4 bases; nucleotides not matched to a gene: 1. The CDR3 is made up of 14 amino acids. CDR1 is SGHTA and CDR2 is FQGNSA in the germline V gene. As DNA, the CDR3 is TGTGCCAGCAGCTTGGACAGGGGGCGAGAGACCCAGTACTTC. This gives the protein CASSLDRGRETQYF.

This clonotype was seen ten or more times. V and J are TRBV20-1 and TRBJ2-6; D may be TRBD1 (6 bases). The CDR3 consists of 16 residues. Germline assignment: CDR1 DFQATT and CDR2 SNEGSKA (reference sequence). Trimming shortened V by 6 bases and J by 1 base, and 16 bases separated the two germline ends. CDR3 region: CSAGTGPYSGANVLTF. In nucleotides, the CDR3 is TGCAGTGCAGGAACAGGGCCGTATTCTGGGGCCAACGTCCTGACTTTC.

The chain has TRBV5-1 and TRBJ2-2, with 8 nucleotides matching TRBD1. CDR1 is SGHRS, CDR2 YFSETQ, per germline. The CDR3 is 16 amino acids. V was pared by 2 bases and J by 1 base, with 4 bases of the junction left unmatched. The CDR3 sequence is CASSFGGQGNTGELFF. DNA of the CDR3: TGCGCCAGCAGCTTCGGAGGACAGGGGAACACCGGGGAGCTGTTTTTT.